Presented here are 5 T cell receptor beta chains from one specimen sequenced in a study of OX40 agonist ivuxolimab in advanced cancers. Assay: immunoSEQ multiplex PCR; the TCRdb copy retains only in-frame clones and omits some. The table records tens of thousands of clones, over 80% of them present only once. The specimen was CD4+ or CD8+ T cells sorted from blood, collected in a trial of the OX40 agonist ivuxolimab. These receptors all come from an adult with an advanced solid tumor such as melanoma, head and neck, liver or kidney cancer.

This clone was observed a single time. The rearrangement uses TRBV13 and TRBJ2-3, with 7 bases lining up with TRBD2. The germline gives CDR1 PRHDT, CDR2 FYEKMQ (reference sequence). V was pared by 4 bases and J by 0 bases, with 1 base of the junction left unmatched. The CDR3 covers 14 residues. CDR3 DNA sequence: TGTGCCAGCAGCTCGGGACTAAGCACAGATACGCAGTATTTT. This codes for CASSSGLSTDTQYF.

This sequence joins TRBV2 and TRBJ2-7, with D possibly matching TRBD1 (8 bases). V shed 6 bases and J shed 3 bases, with 18 bases lying between them. The CDR3 length is 15 residues. Germline CDR1 and CDR2: SNHLY and FYNNEI. CDR3: CASRMETGDYYEQYF. CDR3 in DNA: TGTGCCAGCAGGATGGAGACAGGGGACTACTACGAGCAGTACTTC.

CDR3 loop: CASSPPSGEQPQHF. CDR3 sequence (DNA): TGTGCCAGCAGTCCCCCCAGTGGCGAGCAGCCCCAGCATTTT. The chain couples TRBV6-1 to TRBJ1-5; no clear D gene. The germline V gene has CDR1 MNHNS and CDR2 SASEGT. With 5 bases removed from V and 7 bases from J, the gap between germline ends came to 15 bases. The CDR3 totals 14 residues.

Only a few counts were recorded for this clone. The V and J genes are TRBV7-3 and TRBJ2-1; D not certain. The CDR3 has 13 residues. Germline V gene sequence: CDR1 SGHTA, CDR2 FQGTGA. V lost 5 bases to trimming and J lost 6 bases, with 11 bases between them. The CDR3 sequence: CASSAQSANEQFF. The CDR3 DNA reads as TGTGCCAGCAGCGCCCAAAGCGCCAATGAGCAGTTCTTC.

This chain connects TRBV7-9 to TRBJ2-1, with 8 bases lining up with TRBD1. This CDR3 has 13 amino acids. The V and J ends lost 4 bases and 8 bases, in that order; junction bases with no gene match: 4. Germline CDR1 SEHNR, CDR2 FQNEAQ (reference sequence). The CDR3 DNA reads as TGTGCCAGCAGCTGGACAGGGACCCATGAGCAGTTCTTC. Its translation is CASSWTGTHEQFF.